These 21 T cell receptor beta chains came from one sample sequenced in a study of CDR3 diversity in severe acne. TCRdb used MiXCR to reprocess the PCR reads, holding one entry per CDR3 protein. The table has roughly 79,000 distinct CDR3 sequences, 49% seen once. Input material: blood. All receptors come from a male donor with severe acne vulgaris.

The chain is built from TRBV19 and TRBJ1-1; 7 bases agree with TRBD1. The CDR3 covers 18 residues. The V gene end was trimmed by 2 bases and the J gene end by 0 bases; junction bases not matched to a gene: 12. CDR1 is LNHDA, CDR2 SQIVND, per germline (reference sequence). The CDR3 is CASSIPSTGPKVNTEAFF. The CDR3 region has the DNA TGTGCCAGTAGTATACCCTCGACAGGGCCTAAGGTGAACACTGAAGCTTTCTTT.

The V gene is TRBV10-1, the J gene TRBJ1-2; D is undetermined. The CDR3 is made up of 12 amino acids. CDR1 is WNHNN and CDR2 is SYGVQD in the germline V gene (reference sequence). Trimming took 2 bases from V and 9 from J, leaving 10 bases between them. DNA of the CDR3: TGCGCCAGCAGTGAGGCGGTCCAAAGCTACACCTTC. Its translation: CASSEAVQSYTF.

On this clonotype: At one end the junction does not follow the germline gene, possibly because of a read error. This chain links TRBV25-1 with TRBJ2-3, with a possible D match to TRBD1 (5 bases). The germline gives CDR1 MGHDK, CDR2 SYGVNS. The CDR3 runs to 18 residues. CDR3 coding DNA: TGTGCCAGCAGTGGCGTCAGGGCAAAAGGAGTCCCGACAGATTCGCAGTATTTT. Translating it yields CASSGVRAKGVPTDSQYF.

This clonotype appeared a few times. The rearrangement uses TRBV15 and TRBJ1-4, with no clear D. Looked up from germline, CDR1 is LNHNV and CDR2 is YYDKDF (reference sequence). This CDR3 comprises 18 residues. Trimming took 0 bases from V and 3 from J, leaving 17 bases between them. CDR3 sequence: CATSRENSMAPPNEKLFF. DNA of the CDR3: TGTGCCACCAGCAGAGAAAACAGTATGGCTCCTCCTAATGAAAAACTGTTTTTT.

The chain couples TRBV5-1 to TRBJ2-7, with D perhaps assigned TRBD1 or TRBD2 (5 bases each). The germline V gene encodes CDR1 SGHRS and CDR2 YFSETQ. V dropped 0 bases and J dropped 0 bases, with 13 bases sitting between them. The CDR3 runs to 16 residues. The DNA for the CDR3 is TGCGCCAGCAGCTTGGTCGGGACGGCAGACTCCTACGAGCAGTACTTC. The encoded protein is CASSLVGTADSYEQYF. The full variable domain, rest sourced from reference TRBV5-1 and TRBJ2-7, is KAGVTQTPRYLIKTRGQQVTLSCSPISGHRSVSWYQQTPGQGLQFLFEYFSETQRNKGNFPGRFSGRQFSNSRSEMNVSTLELGDSALYLCASSLVGTADSYEQYFGPGTRLTVT.

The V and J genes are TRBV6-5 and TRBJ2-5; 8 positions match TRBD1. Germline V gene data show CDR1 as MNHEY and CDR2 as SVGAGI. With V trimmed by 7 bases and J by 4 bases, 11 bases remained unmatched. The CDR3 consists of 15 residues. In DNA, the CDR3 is TGTGCCAGCATTATAAACAGGGGGAGTGGAGAGACCCAGTACTTC. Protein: CASIINRGSGETQYF.

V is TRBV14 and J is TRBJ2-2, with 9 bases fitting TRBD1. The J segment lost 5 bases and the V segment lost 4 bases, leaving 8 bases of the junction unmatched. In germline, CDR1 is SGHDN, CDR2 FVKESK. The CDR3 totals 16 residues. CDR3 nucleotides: TGTGCCAGCAGCCTCGCGGACAGGGGTCTAACCGGGGAGCTGTTTTTT. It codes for CASSLADRGLTGELFF.

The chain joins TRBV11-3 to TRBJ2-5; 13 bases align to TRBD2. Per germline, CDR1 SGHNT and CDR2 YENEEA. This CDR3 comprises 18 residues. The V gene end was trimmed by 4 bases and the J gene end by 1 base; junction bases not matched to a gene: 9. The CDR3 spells CASSSMTSGRLVQETQYF. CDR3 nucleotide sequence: TGTGCCAGCAGCTCAATGACTAGCGGGAGGTTGGTCCAAGAGACCCAGTACTTC.

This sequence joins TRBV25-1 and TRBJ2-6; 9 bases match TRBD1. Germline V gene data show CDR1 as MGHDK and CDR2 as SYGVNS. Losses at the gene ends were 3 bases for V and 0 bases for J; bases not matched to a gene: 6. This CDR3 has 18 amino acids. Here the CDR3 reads CASSENRDRASGANVLTF. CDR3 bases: TGTGCCAGCAGTGAGAACCGGGACAGGGCCTCTGGGGCCAACGTCCTGACTTTC. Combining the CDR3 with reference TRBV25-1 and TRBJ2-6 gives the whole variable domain EADIYQTPRYLVIGTGKKITLECSQTMGHDKMYWYQQDPGMELHLIHYSYGVNSTEKGDLSSESTVSRIRTEHFPLTLESARPSHTSQYLCASSENRDRASGANVLTFGAGSRLTVL.

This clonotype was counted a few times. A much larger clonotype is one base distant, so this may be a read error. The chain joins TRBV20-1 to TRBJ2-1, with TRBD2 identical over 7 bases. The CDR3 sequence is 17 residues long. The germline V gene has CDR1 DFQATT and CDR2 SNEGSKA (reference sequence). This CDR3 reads CSARGQLAPSSYNGQFF. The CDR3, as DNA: TGCAGTGCTAGAGGTCAACTAGCGCCAAGCTCCTACAATGGGCAGTTCTTC.

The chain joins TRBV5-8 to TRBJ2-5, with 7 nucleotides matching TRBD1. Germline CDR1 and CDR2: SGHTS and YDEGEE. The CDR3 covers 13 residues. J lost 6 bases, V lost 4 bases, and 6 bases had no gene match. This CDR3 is CASSLGQLKTQYF. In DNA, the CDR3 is TGTGCCAGCAGCCTGGGACAGTTAAAGACCCAGTACTTC.

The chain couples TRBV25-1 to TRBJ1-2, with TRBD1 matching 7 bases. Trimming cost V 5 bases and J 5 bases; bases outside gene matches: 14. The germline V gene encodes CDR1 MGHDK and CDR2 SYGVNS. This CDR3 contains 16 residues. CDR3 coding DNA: TGTGCCAGCAGTTACTCCCCGACAGGGCGATATTATGGCTACACCTTC. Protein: CASSYSPTGRYYGYTF.

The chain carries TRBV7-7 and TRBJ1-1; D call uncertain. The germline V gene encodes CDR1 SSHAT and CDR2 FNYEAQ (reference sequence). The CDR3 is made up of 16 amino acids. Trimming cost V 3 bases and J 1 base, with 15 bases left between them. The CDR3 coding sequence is TGTGCCAGCAGCTTTCCTGGCCCGGCAGGGAACACTGAAGCTTTCTTT. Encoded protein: CASSFPGPAGNTEAFF.

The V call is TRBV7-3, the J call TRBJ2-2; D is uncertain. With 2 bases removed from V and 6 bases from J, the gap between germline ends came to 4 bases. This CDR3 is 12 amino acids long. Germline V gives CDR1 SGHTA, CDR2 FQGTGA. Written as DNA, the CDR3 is TGTGCCAGCAGCTTAGTCCCCGGGGAGCTGTTTTTT. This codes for CASSLVPGELFF.

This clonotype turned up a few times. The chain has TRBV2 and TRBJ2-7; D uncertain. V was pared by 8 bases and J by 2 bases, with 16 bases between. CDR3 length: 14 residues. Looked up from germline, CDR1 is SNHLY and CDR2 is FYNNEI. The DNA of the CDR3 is TGTGCCAGCGGAAGAACAGCTACTACCTACGAGCAGTACTTC. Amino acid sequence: CASGRTATTYEQYF. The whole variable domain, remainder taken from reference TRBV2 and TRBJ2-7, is EPEVTQTPSHQVTQMGQEVILRCVPISNHLYFYWYRQILGQKVEFLVSFYNNEISEKSEIFDDQFSVERPDGSNFTLKIRSTKLEDSAMYFCASGRTATTYEQYFGPGTRLTVT.

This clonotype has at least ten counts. CDR3 amino acids: CSAHRGPPNEQFF. Here the CDR3 DNA reads TGCAGTGCCCACCGGGGCCCTCCAAATGAGCAGTTCTTC. This chain connects TRBV20-1 to TRBJ2-1, with D perhaps matching TRBD1 or TRBD2 (5 bases each). Trimming took off 6 bases at V and 7 bases at J, with 16 bases between the two ends. Germline V lookup: CDR1 DFQATT, CDR2 SNEGSKA (reference sequence). The CDR3 has 13 residues.

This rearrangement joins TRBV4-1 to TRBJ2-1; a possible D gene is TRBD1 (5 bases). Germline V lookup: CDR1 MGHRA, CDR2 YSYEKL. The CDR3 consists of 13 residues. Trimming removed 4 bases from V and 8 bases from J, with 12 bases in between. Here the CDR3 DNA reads TGCGCCAGCAGCCCGCGGTGGGGCGATGAGCAGTTCTTC. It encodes CASSPRWGDEQFF.

CDR3 in amino acids: CSYRAVTEAFF. In DNA form, the CDR3 reads TGCAGCTACCGGGCCGTCACTGAAGCTTTCTTT. The chain carries TRBV29-1 and TRBJ1-1; D call uncertain. Germline lookup yields CDR1 SQVTM and CDR2 ANQGSEA. The germline V and J ends were trimmed by 8 bases and 4 bases, with 11 bases remaining between them. This CDR3 region has 11 residues.

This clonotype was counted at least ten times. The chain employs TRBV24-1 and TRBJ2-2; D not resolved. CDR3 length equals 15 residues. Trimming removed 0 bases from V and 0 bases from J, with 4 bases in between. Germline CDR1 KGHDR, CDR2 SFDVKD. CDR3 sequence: CATSDLSANTGELFF. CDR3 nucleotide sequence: TGTGCCACCAGTGATTTGTCGGCGAACACCGGGGAGCTGTTTTTT.

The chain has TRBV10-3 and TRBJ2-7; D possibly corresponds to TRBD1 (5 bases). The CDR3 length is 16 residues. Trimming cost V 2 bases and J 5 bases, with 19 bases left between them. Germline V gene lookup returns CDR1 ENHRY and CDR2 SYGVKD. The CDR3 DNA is TGTGCCATCAGTGAGGGCCCTCCCTCAGGGTGGGACGAGCAGTACTTC. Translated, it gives CAISEGPPSGWDEQYF.

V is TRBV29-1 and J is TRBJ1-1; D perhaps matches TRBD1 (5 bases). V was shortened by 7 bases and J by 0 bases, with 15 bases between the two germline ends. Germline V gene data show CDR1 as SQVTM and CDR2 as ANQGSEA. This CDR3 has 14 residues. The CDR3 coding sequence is TGCAGCGCTTTTCGGGGGGTAATGAACACTGAAGCTTTCTTT. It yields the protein CSAFRGVMNTEAFF.